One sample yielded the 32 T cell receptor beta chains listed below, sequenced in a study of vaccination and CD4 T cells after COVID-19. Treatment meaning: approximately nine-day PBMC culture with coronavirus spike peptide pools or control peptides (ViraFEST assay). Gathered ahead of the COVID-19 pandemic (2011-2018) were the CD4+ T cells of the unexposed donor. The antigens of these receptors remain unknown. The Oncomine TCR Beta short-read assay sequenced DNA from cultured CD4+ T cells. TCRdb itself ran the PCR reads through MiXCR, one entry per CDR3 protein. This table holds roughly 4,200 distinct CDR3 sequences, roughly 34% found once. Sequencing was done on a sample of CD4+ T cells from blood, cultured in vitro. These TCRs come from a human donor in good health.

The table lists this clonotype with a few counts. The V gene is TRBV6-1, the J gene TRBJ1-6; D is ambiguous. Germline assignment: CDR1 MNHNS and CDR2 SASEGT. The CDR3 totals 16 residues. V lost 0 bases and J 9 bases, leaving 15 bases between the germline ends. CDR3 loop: CASSEAGSHRGSPLHF. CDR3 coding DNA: TGTGCCAGCAGTGAAGCGGGGAGCCACAGAGGTTCACCCCTCCACTTT.

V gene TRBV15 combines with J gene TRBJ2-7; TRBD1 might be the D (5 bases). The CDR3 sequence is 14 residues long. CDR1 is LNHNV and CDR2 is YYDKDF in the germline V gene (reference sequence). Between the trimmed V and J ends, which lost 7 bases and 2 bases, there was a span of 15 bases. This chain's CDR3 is CATKRVRGPYEQYF. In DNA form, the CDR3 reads TGTGCCACCAAGAGAGTTAGGGGCCCCTACGAGCAGTACTTC.

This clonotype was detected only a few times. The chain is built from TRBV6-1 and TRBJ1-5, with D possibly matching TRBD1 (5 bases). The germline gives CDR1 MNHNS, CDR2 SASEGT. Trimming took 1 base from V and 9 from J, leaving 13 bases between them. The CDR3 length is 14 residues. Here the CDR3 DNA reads TGTGCCAGCAGTGAAGACAGGTCTGGGGGGCCCCAGCATTTT. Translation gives CASSEDRSGGPQHF.

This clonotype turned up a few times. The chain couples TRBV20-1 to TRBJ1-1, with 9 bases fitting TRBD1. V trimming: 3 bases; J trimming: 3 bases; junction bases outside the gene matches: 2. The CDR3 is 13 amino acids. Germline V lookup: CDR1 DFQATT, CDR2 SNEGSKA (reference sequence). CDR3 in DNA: TGCAGTGCTAGGGGGGACAGGGACACTGAAGCTTTCTTT. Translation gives CSARGDRDTEAFF.

CDR3 sequence (DNA): TGTGCCATCAGTGGGATTGGGGAGAGTTCACCCCTCCACTTT. It specifies CAISGIGESSPLHF. The chain recombines TRBV10-3 with TRBJ1-6, with no clear D. CDR3 length equals 14 residues. With 4 bases removed from V and 9 bases from J, the gap between germline ends came to 13 bases. Germline CDR1 and CDR2: ENHRY and SYGVKD.

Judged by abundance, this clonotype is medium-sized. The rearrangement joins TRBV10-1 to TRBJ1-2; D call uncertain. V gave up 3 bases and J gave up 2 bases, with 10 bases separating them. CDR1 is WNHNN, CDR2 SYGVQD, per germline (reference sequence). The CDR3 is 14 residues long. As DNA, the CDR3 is TGCGCCAGCAGTGACGGTACGGCAAACTATGGCTACACCTTC. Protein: CASSDGTANYGYTF.

CDR3 amino acids: CSALPGQPSRTEAFF. Written as DNA, the CDR3 is TGCAGTGCGTTACCGGGACAGCCGAGTCGGACTGAAGCTTTCTTT. The chain links TRBV20-1 to TRBJ1-1; 7 positions match TRBD1. CDR1 and CDR2 from the germline V gene are DFQATT and SNEGSKA (reference sequence). V lost 6 bases to trimming and J lost 5 bases; unmatched junction nucleotides: 15. This CDR3 comprises 15 residues.

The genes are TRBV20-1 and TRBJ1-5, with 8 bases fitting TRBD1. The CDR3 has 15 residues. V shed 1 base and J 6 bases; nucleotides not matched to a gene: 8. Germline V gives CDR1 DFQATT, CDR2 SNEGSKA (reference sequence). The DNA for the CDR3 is TGCAGTGCTAGAGCGGACAGGGAGGGCGGTCAGCCCCAGCATTTT. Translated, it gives CSARADREGGQPQHF.

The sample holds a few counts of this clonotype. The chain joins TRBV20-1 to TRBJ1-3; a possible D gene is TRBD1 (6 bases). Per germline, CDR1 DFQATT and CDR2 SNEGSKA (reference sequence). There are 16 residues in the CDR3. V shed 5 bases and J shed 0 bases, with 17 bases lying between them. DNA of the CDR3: TGCAGTGCTCCCAGCCCCTTGGACAGCTCTGGAAACACCATATATTTT. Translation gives CSAPSPLDSSGNTIYF.

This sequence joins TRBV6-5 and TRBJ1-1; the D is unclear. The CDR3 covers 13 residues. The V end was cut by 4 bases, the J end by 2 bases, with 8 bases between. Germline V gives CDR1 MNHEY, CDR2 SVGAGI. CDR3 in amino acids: CASSSGPNTEAFF. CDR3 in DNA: TGTGCCAGCAGTTCCGGGCCCAACACTGAAGCTTTCTTT.

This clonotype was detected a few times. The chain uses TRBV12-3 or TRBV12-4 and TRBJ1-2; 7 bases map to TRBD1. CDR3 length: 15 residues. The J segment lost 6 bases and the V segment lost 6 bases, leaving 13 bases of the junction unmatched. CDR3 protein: CASRQPTGEDHGYTF. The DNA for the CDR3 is TGTGCCAGCAGGCAACCCACAGGGGAGGATCATGGCTACACCTTC.

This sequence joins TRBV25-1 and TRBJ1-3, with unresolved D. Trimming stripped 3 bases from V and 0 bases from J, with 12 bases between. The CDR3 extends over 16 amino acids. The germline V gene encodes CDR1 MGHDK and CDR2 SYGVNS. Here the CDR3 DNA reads TGTGCCAGCAGTGACCTTAGAGGTAACTCTGGAAACACCATATATTTT. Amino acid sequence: CASSDLRGNSGNTIYF.

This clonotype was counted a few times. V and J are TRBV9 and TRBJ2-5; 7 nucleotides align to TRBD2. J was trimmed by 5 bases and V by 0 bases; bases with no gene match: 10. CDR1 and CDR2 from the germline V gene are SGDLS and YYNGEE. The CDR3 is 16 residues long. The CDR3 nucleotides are TGTGCCAGCAGCGTAGGGGTTGGCGGGGGAAGCGAGACCCAGTACTTC. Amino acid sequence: CASSVGVGGGSETQYF.

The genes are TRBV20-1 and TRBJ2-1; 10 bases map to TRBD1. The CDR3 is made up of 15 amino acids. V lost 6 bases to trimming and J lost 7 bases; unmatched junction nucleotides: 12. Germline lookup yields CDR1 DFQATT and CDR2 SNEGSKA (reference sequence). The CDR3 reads CSASTPGQGLNEQFF. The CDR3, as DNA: TGCAGTGCCAGTACCCCGGGACAGGGGTTGAATGAGCAGTTCTTC.

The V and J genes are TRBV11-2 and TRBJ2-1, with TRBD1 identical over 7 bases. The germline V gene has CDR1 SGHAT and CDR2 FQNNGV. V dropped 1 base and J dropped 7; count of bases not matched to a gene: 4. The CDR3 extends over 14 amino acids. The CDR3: CASSLGTGDNEQFF. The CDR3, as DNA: TGTGCCAGCAGCTTAGGAACAGGGGATAATGAGCAGTTCTTC.

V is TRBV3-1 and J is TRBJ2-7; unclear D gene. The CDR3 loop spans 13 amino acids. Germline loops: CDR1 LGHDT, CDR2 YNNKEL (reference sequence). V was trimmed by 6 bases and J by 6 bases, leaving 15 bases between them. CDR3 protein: CASSYRMSSEQYF. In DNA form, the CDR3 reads TGTGCCAGCAGTTATAGGATGTCAAGCGAGCAGTACTTC.

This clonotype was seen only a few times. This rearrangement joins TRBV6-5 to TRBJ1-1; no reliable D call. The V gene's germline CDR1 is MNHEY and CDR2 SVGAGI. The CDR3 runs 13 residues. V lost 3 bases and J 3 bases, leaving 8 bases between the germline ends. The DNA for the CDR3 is TGTGCCAGCAGTTATCAGGAGTACACTGAAGCTTTCTTT. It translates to CASSYQEYTEAFF.

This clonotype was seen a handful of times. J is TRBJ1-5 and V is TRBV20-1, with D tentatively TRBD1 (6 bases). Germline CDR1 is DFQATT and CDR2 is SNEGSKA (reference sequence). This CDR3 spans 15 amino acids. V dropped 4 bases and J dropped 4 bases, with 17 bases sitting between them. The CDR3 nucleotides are TGCAGTGCTATCGCAGGACAGATCGTGAATCAGCCCCAGCATTTT. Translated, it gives CSAIAGQIVNQPQHF.

The CDR3, as DNA: TGTGCCAGCAGCGCGGGGGATCAGCCCCAGCATTTT. This sequence encodes CASSAGDQPQHF. The chain uses TRBV9 and TRBJ1-5, with D tentatively TRBD1 (5 bases). V dropped 3 bases and J dropped 5 bases, with 6 bases sitting between them. Germline V gives CDR1 SGDLS, CDR2 YYNGEE. The CDR3 is 12 amino acids.

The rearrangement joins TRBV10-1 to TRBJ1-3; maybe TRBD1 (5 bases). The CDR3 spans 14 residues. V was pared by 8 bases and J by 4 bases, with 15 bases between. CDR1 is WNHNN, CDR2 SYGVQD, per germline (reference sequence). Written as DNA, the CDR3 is TGCGCCAGCGGTGCGGGGGATGCAGGAAACACCATATATTTT. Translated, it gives CASGAGDAGNTIYF.

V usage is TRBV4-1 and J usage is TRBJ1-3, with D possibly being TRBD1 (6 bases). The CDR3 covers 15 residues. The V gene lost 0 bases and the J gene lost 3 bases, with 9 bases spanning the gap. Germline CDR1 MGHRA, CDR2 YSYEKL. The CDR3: CASSQEWGLGNTIYF. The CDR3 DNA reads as TGCGCCAGCAGCCAAGAGTGGGGGCTTGGAAACACCATATATTTT.

The CDR3 protein is CASSFQENTEAFF. The CDR3 DNA sequence: TGTGCCAGTAGTTTTCAGGAGAACACTGAAGCTTTCTTT. The rearrangement joins TRBV19 to TRBJ1-1; D remains ambiguous. There are 13 residues in the CDR3. Germline V lookup: CDR1 LNHDA, CDR2 SQIVND (reference sequence). V was pared by 5 bases and J by 1 base, with 8 bases between.

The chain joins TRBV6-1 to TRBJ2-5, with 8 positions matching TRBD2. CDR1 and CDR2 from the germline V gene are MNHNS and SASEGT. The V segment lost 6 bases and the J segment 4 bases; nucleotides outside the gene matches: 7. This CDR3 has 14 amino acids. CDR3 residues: CASRSGGTVETQYF. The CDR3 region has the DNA TGTGCCAGCAGGAGCGGGGGAACGGTAGAGACCCAGTACTTC.

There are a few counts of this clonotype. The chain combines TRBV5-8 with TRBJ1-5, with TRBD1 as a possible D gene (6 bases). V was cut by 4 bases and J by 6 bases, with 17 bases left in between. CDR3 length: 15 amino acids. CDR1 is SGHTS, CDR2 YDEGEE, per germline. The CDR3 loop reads CASSLRTVRGQPQHF. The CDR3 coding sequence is TGTGCCAGCAGCCTTCGGACAGTTCGAGGTCAGCCCCAGCATTTT.

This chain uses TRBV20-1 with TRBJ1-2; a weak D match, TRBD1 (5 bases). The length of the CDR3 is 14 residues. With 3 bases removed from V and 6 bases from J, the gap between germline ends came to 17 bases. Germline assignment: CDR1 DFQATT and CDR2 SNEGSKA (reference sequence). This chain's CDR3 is CSASKTQGADGYTF. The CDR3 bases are TGCAGTGCTAGCAAAACCCAGGGTGCGGATGGCTACACCTTC.

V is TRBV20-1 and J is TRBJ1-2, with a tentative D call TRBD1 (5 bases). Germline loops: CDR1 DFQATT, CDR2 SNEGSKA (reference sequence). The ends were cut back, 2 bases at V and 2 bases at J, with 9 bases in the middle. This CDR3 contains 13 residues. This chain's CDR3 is CSARPDMNYGYTF. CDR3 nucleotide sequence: TGCAGTGCTAGACCGGACATGAACTATGGCTACACCTTC.

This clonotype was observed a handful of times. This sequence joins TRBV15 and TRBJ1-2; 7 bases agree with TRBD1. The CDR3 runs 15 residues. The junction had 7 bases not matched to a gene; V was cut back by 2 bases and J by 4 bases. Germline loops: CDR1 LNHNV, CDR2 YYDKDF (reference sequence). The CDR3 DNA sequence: TGTGCCACCAGCAGAAGGACAGGTTCCTTCTATGGCTACACCTTC. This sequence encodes CATSRRTGSFYGYTF.

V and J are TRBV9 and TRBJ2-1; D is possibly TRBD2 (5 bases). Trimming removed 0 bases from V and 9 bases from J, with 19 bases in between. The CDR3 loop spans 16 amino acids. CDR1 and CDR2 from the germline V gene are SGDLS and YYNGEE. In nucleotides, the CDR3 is TGTGCCAGCAGCGTAGGAATACTAGTTCATACGGCTGAGCAGTTCTTC. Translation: CASSVGILVHTAEQFF. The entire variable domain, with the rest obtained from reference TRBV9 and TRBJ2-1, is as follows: DSGVTQTPKHLITATGQRVTLRCSPRSGDLSVYWYQQSLDQGLQFLIQYYNGEERAKGNILERFSAQQFPDLHSELNLSSLELGDSALYFCASSVGILVHTAEQFFGPGTRLTVL.

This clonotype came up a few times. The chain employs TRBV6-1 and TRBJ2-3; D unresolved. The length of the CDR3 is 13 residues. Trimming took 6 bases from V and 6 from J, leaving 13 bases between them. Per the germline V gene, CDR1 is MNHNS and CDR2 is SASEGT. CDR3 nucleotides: TGTGCCAGCAGCGCGGTTTTCTCGGATACGCAGTATTTT. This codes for CASSAVFSDTQYF.

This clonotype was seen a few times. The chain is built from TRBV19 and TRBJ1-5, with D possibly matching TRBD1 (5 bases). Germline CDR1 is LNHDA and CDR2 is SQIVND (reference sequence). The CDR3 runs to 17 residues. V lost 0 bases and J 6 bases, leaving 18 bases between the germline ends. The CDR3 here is CASSIDSGRGTTQPQHF. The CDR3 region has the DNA TGTGCCAGTAGTATAGATTCGGGACGGGGAACTACTCAGCCCCAGCATTTT.

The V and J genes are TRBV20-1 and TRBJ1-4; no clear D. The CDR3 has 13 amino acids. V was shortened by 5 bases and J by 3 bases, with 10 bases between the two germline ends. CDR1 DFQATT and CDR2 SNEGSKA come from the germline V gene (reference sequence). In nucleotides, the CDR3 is TGCAGTGCTTACCAGCGCCCTAATGAAAAACTGTTTTTT. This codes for CSAYQRPNEKLFF.

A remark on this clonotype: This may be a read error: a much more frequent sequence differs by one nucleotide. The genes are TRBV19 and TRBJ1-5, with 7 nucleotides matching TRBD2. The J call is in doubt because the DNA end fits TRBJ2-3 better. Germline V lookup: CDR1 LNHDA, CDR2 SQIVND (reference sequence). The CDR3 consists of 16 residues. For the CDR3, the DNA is TGTGCCACCACCAATAGCGGAGGGAGGGCAAATCAGCCCCAGTATTTT. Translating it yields CATTNSGGRANQPQYF.